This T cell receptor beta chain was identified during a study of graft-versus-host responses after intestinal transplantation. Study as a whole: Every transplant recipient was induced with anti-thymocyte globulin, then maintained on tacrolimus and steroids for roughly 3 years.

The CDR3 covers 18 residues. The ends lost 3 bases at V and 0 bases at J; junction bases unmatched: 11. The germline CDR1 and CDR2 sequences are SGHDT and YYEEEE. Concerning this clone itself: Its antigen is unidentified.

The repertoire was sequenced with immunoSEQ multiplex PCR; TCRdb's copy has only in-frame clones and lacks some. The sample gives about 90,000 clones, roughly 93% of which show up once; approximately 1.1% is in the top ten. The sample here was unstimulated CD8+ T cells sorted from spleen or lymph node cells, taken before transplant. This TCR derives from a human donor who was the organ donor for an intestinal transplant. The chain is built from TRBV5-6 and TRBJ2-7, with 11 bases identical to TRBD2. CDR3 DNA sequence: TGTGCCAGCAGCTCCCTGGGACTAGCGGACCGAACCTCCTACGAGCAGTACTTC. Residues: CASSSLGLADRTSYEQYF. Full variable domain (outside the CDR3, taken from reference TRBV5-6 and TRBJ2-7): DAGVTQSPTHLIKTRGQQVTLRCSPKSGHDTVSWYQQALGQGPQFIFQYYEEEERQRGNFPDRFSGHQFPNYSSELNVNALLLGDSALYLCASSSLGLADRTSYEQYFGPGTRLTVT.